These 7 T cell receptor beta chains share one sample of origin, sequenced in a study of T cell responses to AZD1222 COVID-19 vaccine. Assay used: immunoSEQ multiplex PCR; TCRdb lists only in-frame clones, some missing. The sample has 150,000 to 200,000 clones, around 92% seen once. Sequenced material: peripheral blood, taken on day 0 of AZD1222 vaccination. The source of these receptors is an adult in good health.

Remarks on this clone: One end of the junction is discordant with germline, which a read error may explain. This chain joins TRBV9 and TRBJ1-2, with a weak D call TRBD1 (5 bases). Germline assignment: CDR1 SGDLS and CDR2 YYNGEE. CDR3 size: 13 residues. CDR3 loop: CASSVETDYGYTF. The CDR3 DNA reads as TGTGCCAGCAGCGTAGAGACAGACTACGGCTACACCTTC.

V and J are TRBV5-6 and TRBJ2-2; D gene unclear. The CDR3 spans 15 residues. Germline assignment: CDR1 SGHDT and CDR2 YYEEEE. V was clipped by 4 bases and J by 3 bases, with 13 bases between them. The CDR3 DNA is TGTGCCAGCAGCAAAGGACCTAGGGACACCGGGGAGCTGTTTTTT. Its translation is CASSKGPRDTGELFF.

This clone was observed a few times. CDR3 in amino acids: CASSSTRTGPYEQYF. CDR3 sequence (DNA): TGTGCCAGCAGCTCCACAAGGACAGGACCCTACGAGCAGTACTTC. The J gene is TRBJ2-7, the V gene TRBV7-9, with 7 bases lining up with TRBD1. V lost 4 bases, J lost 2 bases, and 8 bases stayed unmatched. In germline, CDR1 is SEHNR, CDR2 FQNEAQ (reference sequence). The CDR3 has 15 residues.

This chain connects TRBV7-3 to TRBJ2-1, with 12 bases matching TRBD2. Germline lookup yields CDR1 SGHTA and CDR2 FQGTGA. V gave up 2 bases and J gave up 5 bases; unmatched junction bases: 1. This CDR3 is 15 amino acids long. The CDR3 region is CASSLGLAGHNEQFF. CDR3 bases: TGTGCCAGCAGCTTAGGACTAGCGGGGCACAATGAGCAGTTCTTC.

Only one count was recorded for this clone. V is TRBV10-3 and J is TRBJ1-2; D gene unclear. The CDR3 is 14 amino acids. V gave up 7 bases and J gave up 0 bases, with 12 bases separating them. Germline V gene sequence: CDR1 ENHRY, CDR2 SYGVKD. CDR3: CAITHRLSNYGYTF. CDR3 bases: TGTGCCATCACCCACAGACTATCTAACTATGGCTACACCTTC.

This chain links TRBV19 with TRBJ1-4, with TRBD1 as a possible D gene (5 bases). V lost 4 bases and J 5 bases, leaving 11 bases between the germline ends. CDR1 and CDR2 (germline): LNHDA, SQIVND (reference sequence). The CDR3 has 14 residues. Here the CDR3 reads CASSTLRGNEKLFF. The CDR3 coding sequence is TGTGCCAGTAGTACCCTCCGGGGCAATGAAAAACTGTTTTTT.

The chain employs TRBV28 and TRBJ2-3; TRBD2 agrees at 8 bases. The J segment lost 3 bases and the V segment lost 7 bases, leaving 6 bases of the junction unmatched. This CDR3 has 14 residues. CDR1 and CDR2 from the germline V gene are MDHEN and SYDVKM. DNA for the CDR3: TGTGCCAGCACCTATAGCGGGGCAACAGATACGCAGTATTTT. As protein: CASTYSGATDTQYF.